The 8 T cell receptor beta chains below come from one sample, sequenced in a study of blood T cell repertoires in COVID-19 (dated by TCRdb to the early 2020s). The library was produced with the immunoSEQ multiplex PCR assay. The table comes from immuneACCESS by way of TCRdb, which keeps in-frame sequences with V and J called. Part of the clones is missing from these tables; in studies checked, under half for an unresolved V gene and the rest for unknown reasons. The sample table holds roughly 100,000 clones, of which around four fifths were seen once. 26% of the sample rests with the top ten. Sequenced sample: peripheral blood. These receptors were collected from a man aged 55 to 70 with acute or convalescent COVID-19.

The V gene is TRBV2, the J gene TRBJ2-2; TRBD2 might be the D (5 bases). Trimming removed 5 bases at V and 11 bases at J, with 9 bases between. The CDR3 has 11 residues. From germline, CDR1 is SNHLY and CDR2 FYNNEI. CDR3 loop: CASSPSGELFF. The DNA of the CDR3 is TGTGCCAGCAGTCCCTCGGGAGAGCTGTTTTTT.

The chain carries TRBV9 and TRBJ2-2, with D perhaps TRBD2 (6 bases). CDR1 SGDLS and CDR2 YYNGEE come from the germline V gene. The V gene lost 4 bases and the J gene lost 1 base, with 23 bases spanning the gap. This CDR3 has 19 amino acids. DNA for the CDR3: TGTGCCAGCAGCTCCAAGAGTATCCGGGAGATATGGAACACCGGGGAGCTGTTTTTT. Protein: CASSSKSIREIWNTGELFF.

The rearrangement uses TRBV5-6 and TRBJ2-1; no clear D gene. V dropped 3 bases and J dropped 7 bases, with 11 bases sitting between them. CDR1 is SGHDT and CDR2 is YYEEEE in the germline V gene. The CDR3 consists of 13 residues. CDR3 residues: CASSSDSENEQFF. CDR3 coding DNA: TGTGCCAGCAGCTCAGACTCGGAAAATGAGCAGTTCTTC.

The V call is TRBV9, the J call TRBJ2-5, with TRBD2 as a possible D gene (5 bases). The CDR3 contains 13 residues. Between the trimmed V and J ends, which lost 4 bases and 7 bases, there was a span of 14 bases. Germline V gives CDR1 SGDLS, CDR2 YYNGEE. The CDR3 here is CASSPRAGGTQYF. The CDR3 region has the DNA TGTGCCAGCAGCCCACGGGCAGGAGGGACCCAGTACTTC.

This sequence joins TRBV27 and TRBJ2-3; maybe TRBD2 (5 bases). This CDR3 has 11 residues. Trimming removed 3 bases from V and 8 bases from J, with 6 bases in between. CDR1 MNHEY and CDR2 SMNVEV come from the germline V gene (reference sequence). The CDR3 region has the DNA TGTGCCAGCAGTTTTGGAGGTACGCAGTATTTT. As protein: CASSFGGTQYF.

The V gene is TRBV27, the J gene TRBJ2-7; TRBD1 might be the D (7 bases). V gave up 4 bases and J gave up 3 bases, with 13 bases separating them. Germline CDR1 is MNHEY and CDR2 is SMNVEV (reference sequence). The CDR3 totals 14 residues. The CDR3 region has the DNA TGTGCCAGCAGTTCCCGACAGGGACTCTACGAGCAGTACTTC. Translation gives CASSSRQGLYEQYF.

The chain is built from TRBV28 and TRBJ2-5; 7 bases fit TRBD2. The CDR3 runs 14 residues. V gave up 3 bases and J gave up 5 bases; unmatched junction bases: 6. CDR1 and CDR2 (germline): MDHEN, SYDVKM. This CDR3 reads CASSFLAGDETQYF. CDR3 sequence (DNA): TGTGCCAGCAGTTTTTTGGCGGGAGACGAGACCCAGTACTTC.

The gene calls are TRBV9 and TRBJ1-2, with TRBD1 as a possible D gene (5 bases). The CDR3 totals 16 residues. The germline CDR1 and CDR2 sequences are SGDLS and YYNGEE. V was cut by 7 bases and J by 3 bases, with 22 bases left in between. The CDR3 sequence: CASAGRGTWLDYGYTF. In DNA, the CDR3 is TGTGCCAGCGCGGGCCGGGGGACTTGGTTGGACTATGGCTACACCTTC. The full variable domain, in which reference TRBV9 and TRBJ1-2 provide the parts outside the CDR3, is DSGVTQTPKHLITATGQRVTLRCSPRSGDLSVYWYQQSLDQGLQFLIQYYNGEERAKGNILERFSAQQFPDLHSELNLSSLELGDSALYFCASAGRGTWLDYGYTFGSGTRLTVV.